Below are 28 T cell receptor beta chains sequenced from a single sample in a study of blood T cell repertoires in COVID-19. The assay was immunoSEQ multiplex PCR, and TCRdb's table has in-frame clones only and misses some. Among roughly 200,000 clones, around 78% were seen once, and the ten largest hold about 3%. The sequenced sample consisted of peripheral blood. The receptors derive from an elderly woman with active or convalescent COVID-19.

The V and J genes are TRBV4-1 and TRBJ2-7, with TRBD2 matching 7 bases. V lost 0 bases to trimming and J lost 10 bases; unmatched junction nucleotides: 12. CDR1 and CDR2 (germline): MGHRA, YSYEKL. CDR3 length: 15 residues. The CDR3 here is CASSQDERGGGAQYF. DNA of the CDR3: TGCGCCAGCAGCCAAGATGAACGGGGCGGGGGAGCCCAGTACTTC.

CDR3 bases: TGTGCCAGCAGTCCTCAGGGGAACACTGAAGCTTTCTTT. Its translation: CASSPQGNTEAFF. The genes are TRBV2 and TRBJ1-1, with D perhaps matching TRBD1 (5 bases). The CDR3 sequence is 13 residues long. CDR1 and CDR2 from the germline V gene are SNHLY and FYNNEI. Trimming shortened V by 5 bases and J by 1 base, and 8 bases separated the two germline ends.

The chain joins TRBV5-4 to TRBJ2-7; 7 nucleotides agree with TRBD1. Germline V gene data show CDR1 as SGHNT and CDR2 as YYREEE (reference sequence). The CDR3 covers 16 residues. The junction had 17 bases not matched to a gene; V was cut back by 4 bases and J by 7 bases. The CDR3 bases are TGTGCCAGCAGCCGTGGAGACAGGGCCCTTTCGGGAGAGCAGTACTTC. Translation gives CASSRGDRALSGEQYF.

Comment on this clone: At one end the junction does not follow the germline gene, possibly because of a read error. The chain is built from TRBV18 and TRBJ1-1; D ambiguous. Germline V gene data show CDR1 as KGHSH and CDR2 as LQKENI. The CDR3 has 15 residues. For the CDR3, the DNA is TGTGCCAGCTCACCAACGGCAGGTGAGAACATTGAAGCTTTCTTT. Translation: CASSPTAGENIEAFF.

J is TRBJ2-7 and V is TRBV5-5; 9 bases are shared with TRBD1. The germline V gene encodes CDR1 SGHKS and CDR2 YYEKEE (reference sequence). V trimming: 0 bases; J trimming: 5 bases; junction bases outside the gene matches: 9. The CDR3 loop spans 16 amino acids. CDR3 DNA sequence: TGTGCCAGCAGCTTGGGAATTGGGACAGGGTTGGACGAGCAGTACTTC. It codes for CASSLGIGTGLDEQYF.

The chain couples TRBV28 to TRBJ1-1; no clear D gene. Germline loops: CDR1 MDHEN, CDR2 SYDVKM. Between the trimmed V and J ends, which lost 2 bases and 7 bases, there was a span of 17 bases. The CDR3 runs 15 residues. As DNA, the CDR3 is TGTGCCAGCAGTTTAAGTGGGCGGGAGGGAGGTGAAGCTTTCTTT. It codes for CASSLSGREGGEAFF.

On this clone itself: One junction end disagrees with the germline gene, perhaps due to a read error. CDR3 sequence: CASSTASDQPQHF. CDR3 DNA sequence: TGTGCCAGCAGCACCGCTAGCGATCAGCCCCAGCATTTT. The chain links TRBV3-1 (or the pseudogene TRBV3-2) to TRBJ1-5; D not resolved. The CDR3 covers 13 residues. The V gene's germline CDR1 is LGHDT and CDR2 YNNKEL (reference sequence).

The CDR3 sequence: CASSVTGGGVGNIQYF. Written as DNA, the CDR3 is TGTGCCAGCAGCGTGACAGGGGGAGGGGTTGGGAACATTCAGTACTTC. The chain employs TRBV9 and TRBJ2-4; 9 nucleotides agree with TRBD1. The CDR3 is made up of 16 amino acids. Germline-derived CDR1 and CDR2 are SGDLS and YYNGEE. V lost 2 bases and J lost 7; bases outside the gene matches: 10.

The chain is built from TRBV20-1 and TRBJ1-6; D remains ambiguous. V was clipped by 3 bases and J by 10 bases, with 16 bases between them. The CDR3 spans 14 residues. The germline gives CDR1 DFQATT, CDR2 SNEGSKA (reference sequence). This CDR3 is CSASLGRIRSPLHF. As DNA, the CDR3 is TGCAGTGCTAGTCTGGGGAGAATTAGATCACCCCTCCACTTT.

The chain links TRBV5-6 to TRBJ1-2; no clear D. The V end was cut by 6 bases, the J end by 1 base, with 16 bases between. The CDR3 runs to 15 residues. CDR1 is SGHDT, CDR2 YYEEEE, per germline. This CDR3 is CASTLVSADNYGYTF. The CDR3 DNA reads as TGTGCCAGCACCCTGGTGTCGGCGGATAACTATGGCTACACCTTC.

This chain connects TRBV5-4 to TRBJ1-3, with D tentatively TRBD1 (6 bases). Germline loops: CDR1 SGHNT, CDR2 YYREEE (reference sequence). V dropped 4 bases and J dropped 4 bases, with 15 bases sitting between them. CDR3 length: 15 residues. The DNA of the CDR3 is TGTGCCAGCAGCACAGAGCGGGGGGCAGGAAACACCATATATTTT. Protein sequence: CASSTERGAGNTIYF.

This rearrangement joins TRBV28 to TRBJ1-2; possibly TRBD1 for D (6 bases). The ends were cut back, 7 bases at V and 4 bases at J, with 13 bases in the middle. Germline values: CDR1 MDHEN, CDR2 SYDVKM. The CDR3 has 13 residues. The CDR3 nucleotides are TGTGCCAGCACGACAACAGGGTCCTATGGCTACACCTTC. Translated, it gives CASTTTGSYGYTF.

This chain joins TRBV29-1 and TRBJ1-1, with 7 bases that match TRBD1. The CDR3 consists of 14 residues. V dropped 6 bases and J dropped 1; count of bases not matched to a gene: 8. CDR1 and CDR2 (germline): SQVTM, ANQGSEA. The chain's CDR3 is CSVTEGAKNTEAFF. The CDR3 DNA follows: TGCAGCGTCACCGAGGGGGCGAAGAACACTGAAGCTTTCTTT.

This rearrangement joins TRBV5-1 to TRBJ1-2; 7 nucleotides match TRBD1. V lost 4 bases to trimming and J lost 5 bases; unmatched junction nucleotides: 11. Per germline, CDR1 SGHRS and CDR2 YFSETQ. The CDR3 loop spans 15 amino acids. The CDR3 nucleotides read TGCGCCAGCAGCGAAACTACAGACAGGGTTTATGGCTACACCTTC. It specifies CASSETTDRVYGYTF.

V and J are TRBV27 and TRBJ2-5; a weak D match, TRBD1 (5 bases). Trimming pared 3 bases from V and 0 bases from J, leaving 11 bases between. This CDR3 spans 15 amino acids. CDR1 and CDR2 from the germline V gene are MNHEY and SMNVEV (reference sequence). CDR3 nucleotides: TGTGCCAGCAGTTTCCAGGACAAGTACCAAGAGACCCAGTACTTC. It yields the protein CASSFQDKYQETQYF.

The chain uses TRBV19 and TRBJ2-7; 7 bases are a match to TRBD1. Germline V gives CDR1 LNHDA, CDR2 SQIVND (reference sequence). The V segment lost 5 bases and the J segment 5 bases; nucleotides outside the gene matches: 6. The length of the CDR3 is 13 residues. CDR3 loop: CASSVTGTNEQYF. The CDR3 bases are TGTGCCAGTAGTGTGACAGGGACCAACGAGCAGTACTTC.

This rearrangement joins TRBV29-1 to TRBJ1-2; D not certain. V was pared by 2 bases and J by 8 bases, with 9 bases between. Per the germline V gene, CDR1 is SQVTM and CDR2 is ANQGSEA. This CDR3 spans 11 amino acids. DNA of the CDR3: TGCAGCGTTGAAAGCTGGAGAGGCTACACCTTC. Amino acids: CSVESWRGYTF.

This clone has only a few counts. V and J are TRBV7-8 and TRBJ2-2, with 9 bases that match TRBD1. The CDR3 extends over 14 amino acids. The junction had 1 base not matched to a gene; V was cut back by 8 bases and J by 0 bases. The V gene's germline CDR1 is SGHVS and CDR2 FQNEAQ. Here the CDR3 DNA reads TGTGCCAGCGACAGGGGGTCGAACACCGGGGAGCTGTTTTTT. Its translation: CASDRGSNTGELFF.

The gene calls are TRBV11-1 and TRBJ1-2; 8 bases map to TRBD1. V lost 4 bases to trimming and J lost 7 bases; unmatched junction nucleotides: 8. The CDR3 loop spans 14 amino acids. CDR1 SGHAT and CDR2 FQDESV come from the germline V gene (reference sequence). The CDR3 protein is CASSSATGVTGYTF. In DNA, the CDR3 is TGTGCCAGCAGCTCCGCGACAGGGGTGACTGGCTACACCTTC. Complete variable domain (other parts from reference TRBV11-1 and TRBJ1-2): EAEVAQSPRYKITEKSQAVAFWCDPISGHATLYWYRQILGQGPELLVQFQDESVVDDSQLPKDRFSAERLKGVDSTLKIQPAELGDSAMYLCASSSATGVTGYTFGSGTRLTVV.

This clone was found a few times. The gene calls are TRBV5-4 and TRBJ1-3; tentatively, D is TRBD1 (5 bases). The CDR3 totals 13 residues. Per the germline V gene, CDR1 is SGHNT and CDR2 is YYREEE (reference sequence). V was clipped by 1 base and J by 4 bases, with 6 bases between them. The CDR3 loop reads CASSLQGGNTIYF. CDR3 nucleotide sequence: TGTGCCAGCAGCTTGCAGGGAGGAAACACCATATATTTT. Based on the CDR3 plus reference TRBV5-4 and TRBJ1-3, the full variable domain is ETGVTQSPTHLIKTRGQQVTLRCSSQSGHNTVSWYQQALGQGPQFIFQYYREEENGRGNFPPRFSGLQFPNYSSELNVNALELDDSALYLCASSLQGGNTIYFGEGSWLTVV.

The V call is TRBV6-5, the J call TRBJ2-7; 10 positions agree with TRBD1. The CDR3 sequence is 13 residues long. Germline lookup yields CDR1 MNHEY and CDR2 SVGAGI. The V and J ends lost 8 bases and 5 bases, in that order; junction bases with no gene match: 6. CDR3 sequence reads: CASGRDRGHEQYF. CDR3 nucleotides: TGTGCCAGCGGTAGGGACAGGGGTCACGAGCAGTACTTC.

CDR3 protein: CASSLRGAYGYTF. CDR3 coding DNA: TGTGCCAGCAGTTTAAGGGGTGCCTATGGCTACACCTTC. V usage is TRBV28 and J usage is TRBJ1-2; D is perhaps TRBD1 (5 bases). The V gene lost 2 bases and the J gene lost 4 bases, with 8 bases spanning the gap. The CDR3 is made up of 13 amino acids. Germline V gene sequence: CDR1 MDHEN, CDR2 SYDVKM.

The rearrangement joins TRBV7-2 to TRBJ2-5; TRBD1 agrees at 11 bases. The CDR3 spans 16 residues. The ends lost 5 bases at V and 5 bases at J; junction bases unmatched: 10. Germline CDR1 is SGHTA and CDR2 is FQGNSA. The CDR3 coding sequence is TGTGCCAGCAGCGCCGGCGGGACAGGGGGTCGGGAGACCCAGTACTTC. This encodes CASSAGGTGGRETQYF.

On this clone itself: The junction does not match germline at one end; this may be a read error. The J gene is TRBJ2-5, the V gene TRBV7-7; D is possibly TRBD2 (7 bases). Germline CDR1 and CDR2: SSHAT and FNYEAQ (reference sequence). This CDR3 spans 16 amino acids. In nucleotides, the CDR3 is TGTGCTAGCAGCCTGGGAGGGGGAACCTACCAAGAGACCCAGTACTTC. It translates to CASSLGGGTYQETQYF. Supplemented by reference TRBV7-7 and TRBJ2-5, the full variable domain reads GAGVSQSPRYKVTKRGQDVTLRCDPISSHATLYWYQQALGQGPEFLTYFNYEAQPDKSGLPSDRFSAERPEGSISTLTIQRTEQRDSAMYRCASSLGGGTYQETQYFGPGTRLLVL.

In its sample, this clone was seen a few times. CDR3 DNA: TGTGCCAGCAGTTTAGGTACAGCGAACACTGAAGCTTTCTTT. The encoded protein is CASSLGTANTEAFF. The genes are TRBV27 and TRBJ1-1; D is unresolved. Looked up from germline, CDR1 is MNHEY and CDR2 is SMNVEV (reference sequence). This CDR3 spans 14 amino acids. V shed 2 bases and J shed 1 base, with 8 bases lying between them.

The CDR3 loop reads CASSPRVRENTEAFF. CDR3 DNA sequence: TGTGCCAGCAGTCCACGGGTCCGGGAGAACACTGAAGCTTTCTTT. This chain connects TRBV27 to TRBJ1-1; D unclear. The germline V and J ends were trimmed by 5 bases and 1 base, with 14 bases remaining between them. Germline V gene lookup returns CDR1 MNHEY and CDR2 SMNVEV (reference sequence). The CDR3 is 15 residues long.

The chain combines TRBV9 with TRBJ2-7, with 7 bases aligning to TRBD1. The CDR3 extends over 14 amino acids. CDR1 SGDLS and CDR2 YYNGEE come from the germline V gene. Germline trimming cut 2 bases from V and 5 bases from J; bases unmatched to any gene: 7. CDR3 nucleotides: TGTGCCAGCAGCGTCAGTGACAGGGACCACGAGCAGTACTTC. Translation gives CASSVSDRDHEQYF. Variable domain in full (rest from reference TRBV9 and TRBJ2-7): DSGVTQTPKHLITATGQRVTLRCSPRSGDLSVYWYQQSLDQGLQFLIQYYNGEERAKGNILERFSAQQFPDLHSELNLSSLELGDSALYFCASSVSDRDHEQYFGPGTRLTVT.

The chain carries TRBV25-1 and TRBJ1-6, with D perhaps matching TRBD1 (5 bases). The V end was cut by 4 bases, the J end by 4 bases, with 5 bases between. The CDR3 consists of 13 residues. Germline values: CDR1 MGHDK, CDR2 SYGVNS. CDR3 loop: CASSAGYNSPLHF. CDR3 nucleotide sequence: TGTGCCAGCAGTGCAGGGTATAATTCACCCCTCCACTTT. The whole variable domain, remainder taken from reference TRBV25-1 and TRBJ1-6, is EADIYQTPRYLVIGTGKKITLECSQTMGHDKMYWYQQDPGMELHLIHYSYGVNSTEKGDLSSESTVSRIRTEHFPLTLESARPSHTSQYLCASSAGYNSPLHFGNGTRLTVT.